The clone carrying this T cell receptor (beta chain) has only a few counts. These data originate in a study of response to subunit inactivated influenza vaccine. V was trimmed by 5 bases and J by 5 bases, leaving 15 bases between them. The CDR3 covers 14 residues. TCRdb independently ran MiXCR on the RT-PCR reads; one entry per CDR3 protein. The sample has 430,000 or so distinct CDR3 sequences, around 9.9% seen once. This receptor was identified in a man aged 50 or older who received an inactivated influenza vaccine. Material: PBMCs from blood, obtained more than 35 days after vaccination. J is TRBJ1-2 and V is TRBV12-3 or TRBV12-4; no definite D call. The chain's CDR3 is CASSQAGIGYGYTF. In nucleotides, the CDR3 is TGTGCCAGCAGTCAGGCGGGGATCGGTTATGGCTACACCTTC.